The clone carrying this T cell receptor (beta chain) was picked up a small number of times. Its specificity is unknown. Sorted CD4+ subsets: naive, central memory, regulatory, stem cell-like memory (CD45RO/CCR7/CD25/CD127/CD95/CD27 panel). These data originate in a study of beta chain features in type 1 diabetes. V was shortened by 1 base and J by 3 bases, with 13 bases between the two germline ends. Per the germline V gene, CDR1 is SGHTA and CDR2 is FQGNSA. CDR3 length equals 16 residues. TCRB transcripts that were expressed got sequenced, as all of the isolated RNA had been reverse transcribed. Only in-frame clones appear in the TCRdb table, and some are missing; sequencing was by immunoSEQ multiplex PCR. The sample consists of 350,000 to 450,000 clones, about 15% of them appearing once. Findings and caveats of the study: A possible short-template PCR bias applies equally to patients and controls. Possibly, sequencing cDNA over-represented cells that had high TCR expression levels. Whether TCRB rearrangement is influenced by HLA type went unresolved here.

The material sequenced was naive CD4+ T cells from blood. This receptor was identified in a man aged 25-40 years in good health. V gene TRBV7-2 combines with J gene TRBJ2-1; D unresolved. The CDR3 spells CASSLGRTKGYNEQFF. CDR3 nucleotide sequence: TGTGCCAGCAGCTTAGGGCGGACGAAGGGCTACAATGAGCAGTTCTTC.